What follows are 13 T cell receptor beta chains derived from one specimen sequenced in a study of vaccination and CD4 T cells after COVID-19. For these TCRs, the target antigens are not known. Sequencing of DNA taken from cultured CD4+ T cells relied on the Oncomine TCR Beta short-read assay. Via MiXCR, TCRdb re-called the PCR reads, giving one row per CDR3 protein. The table shows tens of thousands of distinct CDR3 sequences, with 32% occurring only once. This sample's time point: late sampling 161 to 241 days after vaccination in a few convalescent patients. Treatment noted: 10-day PBMC culture with coronavirus spike peptide pools or control peptides (ViraFEST assay). The sequencing used CD4+ T cells from blood, cultured in vitro, collected about 7 months after SARS-CoV-2 vaccination. Receptors were obtained from a human donor who had recovered from COVID-19.

The chain uses TRBV20-1 and TRBJ1-2; perhaps TRBD1 as D (6 bases). V lost 3 bases and J lost 5, with 16 bases in between. CDR3 length: 14 residues. CDR1 and CDR2 (germline): DFQATT, SNEGSKA (reference sequence). CDR3 in amino acids: CSARGGGQSYGYTF. The CDR3 nucleotides are TGCAGTGCTAGGGGGGGGGGCCAATCTTATGGCTACACCTTC.

The sample holds a few counts of this clonotype. V and J are TRBV7-3 and TRBJ2-3; D is uncertain. Germline CDR1 reads SGHTA; CDR2 reads FQGTGA. The germline V and J ends were trimmed by 4 bases and 4 bases, with 24 bases remaining between them. The CDR3 runs to 18 residues. The CDR3 nucleotides are TGTGCCAGCAGCTCCCAGCCCATTCTAGTACCAGAAGCAGATACGCAGTATTTT. The encoded protein is CASSSQPILVPEADTQYF.

CDR3 region: CASSSGGLAGFLETQYF. Here the CDR3 DNA reads TGTGCCAGCAGTTCGGGGGGACTAGCGGGATTTTTGGAGACCCAGTACTTC. The chain uses TRBV6-2 or TRBV6-3 and TRBJ2-5; TRBD2 matches 13 bases. Germline V gives CDR1 MNHEY, CDR2 SVGEGT. The CDR3 consists of 17 residues. The V and J ends lost 4 bases and 5 bases, in that order; junction bases with no gene match: 10.

This rearrangement joins TRBV19 to TRBJ1-2; D is possibly TRBD1 (5 bases). V lost 1 base and J 0 bases, leaving 9 bases between the germline ends. The CDR3 has 15 amino acids. Germline assignment: CDR1 LNHDA and CDR2 SQIVND (reference sequence). The CDR3 protein is CASSIAQGTNYGYTF. The DNA of the CDR3 is TGTGCCAGTAGTATAGCCCAGGGTACTAACTATGGCTACACCTTC.

This clonotype showed up just a few times. The rearrangement joins TRBV7-2 to TRBJ2-2; TRBD2 aligns across 8 bases. CDR3 length: 14 residues. CDR1 is SGHTA, CDR2 FQGNSA, per germline. Germline trimming cut 5 bases from V and 7 bases from J; bases unmatched to any gene: 6. The CDR3 sequence: CASSPTSANGELFF. DNA for the CDR3: TGTGCCAGCAGCCCGACTAGCGCTAACGGGGAGCTGTTTTTT.

This clonotype showed up just a few times. CDR3 DNA sequence: TGTGCCACCAGCAGATCAGGGAATGAGCAGTTCTTC. This translates into CATSRSGNEQFF. The chain combines TRBV15 with TRBJ2-1; D is possibly TRBD1 (5 bases). Germline V gene lookup returns CDR1 LNHNV and CDR2 YYDKDF (reference sequence). The germline V and J ends were trimmed by 2 bases and 7 bases, with 6 bases remaining between them. The CDR3 has 12 residues.

This clonotype was seen once. Here the CDR3 DNA reads TGTGCCAGCAGCACGGGACTAGCCACGGCAGAGCAGTACTTC. It encodes CASSTGLATAEQYF. The V gene is TRBV5-4, the J gene TRBJ2-7, with 9 bases matching TRBD2. The V segment lost 4 bases and the J segment 7 bases; nucleotides outside the gene matches: 9. This CDR3 has 14 amino acids. CDR1 SGHNT and CDR2 YYREEE come from the germline V gene (reference sequence).

The sample holds a few counts of this clonotype. This chain connects TRBV12-3 or TRBV12-4 to TRBJ1-5; no clear D gene. The CDR3 consists of 14 residues. Trimming took off 5 bases at V and 9 bases at J, with 17 bases between the two ends. In DNA, the CDR3 is TGTGCCAGCAGTAACGGCCGAATAGTGGGGCCCCAGCATTTT. This sequence encodes CASSNGRIVGPQHF.

CDR3 sequence (DNA): TGTGCCAGCAGCAGAAGGGACTTCACAGATACGCAGTATTTT. Translation: CASSRRDFTDTQYF. The chain links TRBV7-2 to TRBJ2-3; weak D call: TRBD2 (6 bases). The V and J ends lost 5 bases and 2 bases respectively, with 11 bases between them. Germline CDR1 reads SGHTA; CDR2 reads FQGNSA. The CDR3 has 14 residues. Looking up the rest from reference TRBV7-2 and TRBJ2-3 gives the full variable domain: GAGVSQSPSNKVTEKGKDVELRCDPISGHTALYWYRQSLGQGLEFLIYFQGNSAPDKSGLPSDRFSAERTGGSVSTLTIQRTQQEDSAVYLCASSRRDFTDTQYFGPGTRLTVL.

This rearrangement joins TRBV6-1 to TRBJ2-3, with D maybe TRBD1 (5 bases). Germline V gene data show CDR1 as MNHNS and CDR2 as SASEGT. The CDR3 totals 15 residues. The germline V and J ends were trimmed by 5 bases and 0 bases, with 12 bases remaining between them. CDR3 region: CASSPTVTSTDTQYF. The DNA of the CDR3 is TGTGCCAGCAGTCCGACAGTGACTAGCACAGATACGCAGTATTTT.

The rearrangement joins TRBV6-1 to TRBJ1-2, with D possibly TRBD1 on 5 matching bases. V was clipped by 5 bases and J by 1 base, with 17 bases between them. The CDR3 consists of 16 residues. CDR1 MNHNS and CDR2 SASEGT come from the germline V gene. CDR3 in DNA: TGTGCCAGCAGTCGGTATACGGGACGAAGTAACTATGGCTACACCTTC. Translated, it gives CASSRYTGRSNYGYTF.

The chain recombines TRBV27 with TRBJ2-2; D possibly corresponds to TRBD2 (5 bases). This CDR3 spans 15 amino acids. Trimming removed 2 bases at V and 0 bases at J, with 7 bases between. The V gene's germline CDR1 is MNHEY and CDR2 SMNVEV (reference sequence). CDR3 sequence (DNA): TGTGCCAGCAGTTTAAAAGCGGCGAACACCGGGGAGCTGTTTTTT. It yields the protein CASSLKAANTGELFF.

The rearrangement joins TRBV20-1 to TRBJ2-6; D may be TRBD1 (5 bases). The ends were cut back, 6 bases at V and 0 bases at J, with 9 bases in the middle. Germline V gene sequence: CDR1 DFQATT, CDR2 SNEGSKA (reference sequence). The CDR3 sequence is 14 residues long. The chain's CDR3 is CSANTGSGANVLTF. The CDR3 DNA reads as TGCAGTGCAAATACAGGCTCTGGGGCCAACGTCCTGACTTTC.